What follows are 12 T cell receptor beta chains derived from one specimen sequenced in a study of human T cells and chemical hapten exposure (dated by TCRdb to the early 2020s). Library preparation employed RACE. The sample was run on a NextSeq 500. The public reads were reprocessed in TCRdb via fastp at Q25 and MiXCR, keeping in-frame beta chains. Each CDR3 protein gets just one entry, which takes the most common genes and DNA from the rows behind it. Recorded for this sample are tens of thousands of distinct CDR3 sequences; approximately 12% of them occurred a single time. Approximately 1.5% of the sample is held by the ten biggest clonotypes. The intended sense of this specimen's time point label: patch test 3, about 24 weeks after DPC sensitization. In light of the paper, this sample's treatment or condition label describes: therapeutic diphenylcyclopropenone sensitization with weekly scalp DPC.

This material consisted of whole blood, taken in connection with sensitization to the hapten diphenylcyclopropenone (DPC). These receptors were taken from a woman in her 50s with alopecia areata. Some clones in this sample may be carry-over from other donors' samples.

In this sample, this clonotype turned up many times. The CDR3, as DNA: TGTGCCAGCAGCTTAACCCCTGACGGCGGGAGGACAGATACGCAGTATTTT. Translated, it gives CASSLTPDGGRTDTQYF. V and J are TRBV7-6 and TRBJ2-3, with 8 bases matching TRBD2. Germline V lookup: CDR1 SGHVS, CDR2 FNYEAQ. V shed 2 bases, J shed 3 bases, and the junction held 10 bases outside the gene matches. The CDR3 loop spans 17 amino acids. Full variable domain (missing parts from reference TRBV7-6 and TRBJ2-3): GAGVSQSPRYKVTKRGQDVALRCDPISGHVSLYWYRQALGQGPEFLTYFNYEAQQDKSGLPNDRFSAERPEGSISTLTIQRTEQRDSAMYRCASSLTPDGGRTDTQYFGPGTRLTVL.

The table lists this clonotype with a few counts. This chain joins TRBV28 and TRBJ2-7; D possibly uses TRBD1 or TRBD2 (5 bases each). The CDR3 is 14 amino acids. V was trimmed by 5 bases and J by 0 bases, leaving 11 bases between them. From germline, CDR1 is MDHEN and CDR2 SYDVKM. Here the CDR3 DNA reads TGTGCCAGCAGTCAGGGCGGACTCTCCTACGAGCAGTACTTC. Its protein product is CASSQGGLSYEQYF.

This clonotype was detected many times. The chain combines TRBV5-1 with TRBJ1-5; the D is unclear. Germline assignment: CDR1 SGHRS and CDR2 YFSETQ. The CDR3 sequence is 14 residues long. Trimming cost V 4 bases and J 5 bases, with 13 bases left between them. DNA of the CDR3: TGCGCCAGCAGCGAGGGAGAGCCATATCAGCCCCAGCATTTT. Translated: CASSEGEPYQPQHF.

This clonotype was observed at least ten times. V is TRBV4-2 and J is TRBJ1-2; TRBD1 might be the D (5 bases). The CDR3 length is 13 residues. Germline lookup yields CDR1 LGHNA and CDR2 YNFKEQ. V was trimmed by 0 bases and J by 9 bases, leaving 11 bases between them. This CDR3 reads CASSQERDQSYTF. The CDR3, as DNA: TGTGCCAGCAGCCAAGAGAGGGACCAAAGCTACACCTTC.

This clonotype was picked up many times. V usage is TRBV12-3 or TRBV12-4 and J usage is TRBJ1-1; D gene uncertain. CDR3 length: 15 residues. Trimming left V 6 bases short and J 2 bases short, with 16 bases between. The CDR3 nucleotides are TGTGCCAGCAGAAGATGGAGGGTCCTTAACACTGAAGCTTTCTTT. It specifies CASRRWRVLNTEAFF.

This clonotype was detected ten times or more. The chain couples TRBV7-9 to TRBJ2-1; possibly TRBD1 for D (5 bases). Trimming took off 1 base at V and 8 bases at J, with 6 bases between the two ends. There are 12 residues in the CDR3. Per germline, CDR1 SEHNR and CDR2 FQNEAQ (reference sequence). CDR3 sequence (DNA): TGTGCCAGCAGCTTAGGGGGCGATGAGCAGTTCTTC. As protein: CASSLGGDEQFF.

The V and J genes are TRBV12-3 or TRBV12-4 and TRBJ2-3; 9 nucleotides line up with TRBD2. The length of the CDR3 is 15 residues. The V gene end was trimmed by 8 bases and the J gene end by 9 bases; junction bases not matched to a gene: 15. CDR3 bases: TGTGCCAGCGTCCCGCGGGGGGGGTACAGGTCGACGCAGTATTTT. Encoded protein: CASVPRGGYRSTQYF.

This clonotype was seen repeatedly, ten times or more. The chain uses TRBV27 and TRBJ2-3; D is possibly TRBD2 (6 bases). Per germline, CDR1 MNHEY and CDR2 SMNVEV (reference sequence). This CDR3 contains 19 residues. The V gene lost 4 bases and the J gene lost 3 bases, with 26 bases spanning the gap. The CDR3 sequence is CASSSPAGHNSYRTDTQYF. CDR3 nucleotides: TGTGCCAGCAGTTCCCCCGCGGGGCACAACTCTTATAGGACAGATACGCAGTATTTT.

This clonotype was seen a few times. The chain employs TRBV3-1 and TRBJ1-1; D is unclear. This CDR3 is built from 13 residues. Germline CDR1 reads LGHDT; CDR2 reads YNNKEL (reference sequence). Deletions cut 6 bases from V and 4 bases from J, with 12 bases between. CDR3 DNA: TGTGCCAGCAGATCCTCGGGAGTCACTGAAGCTTTCTTT. This translates into CASRSSGVTEAFF.

The chain uses TRBV7-9 and TRBJ2-5, with a weak D call TRBD2 (6 bases). Germline CDR1 is SEHNR and CDR2 is FQNEAQ (reference sequence). Trimming took 4 bases from V and 5 from J, leaving 8 bases between them. This CDR3 comprises 12 residues. The CDR3 bases are TGTGCCAGCAGCTCGGAGGGGGAGACCCAGTACTTC. As protein: CASSSEGETQYF.

The chain links TRBV6-5 to TRBJ2-3; possible D gene TRBD1, 5 bases. From germline, CDR1 is MNHEY and CDR2 SVGAGI. Trimming cost V 7 bases and J 9 bases, with 11 bases left between them. The CDR3 is made up of 11 amino acids. The CDR3 DNA is TGTGCCAGCACTAACCAGGGAACGCAGTATTTT. Amino acids: CASTNQGTQYF.

The chain is built from TRBV4-2 and TRBJ2-3; D is perhaps TRBD2 (6 bases). V was trimmed by 0 bases and J by 6 bases, leaving 19 bases between them. Germline V gene sequence: CDR1 LGHNA, CDR2 YNFKEQ. This CDR3 is built from 17 residues. CDR3 coding DNA: TGTGCCAGCAGCCAAGAGTTCCGCGGGGCCCCAGGGGATACGCAGTATTTT. Translated, it gives CASSQEFRGAPGDTQYF.